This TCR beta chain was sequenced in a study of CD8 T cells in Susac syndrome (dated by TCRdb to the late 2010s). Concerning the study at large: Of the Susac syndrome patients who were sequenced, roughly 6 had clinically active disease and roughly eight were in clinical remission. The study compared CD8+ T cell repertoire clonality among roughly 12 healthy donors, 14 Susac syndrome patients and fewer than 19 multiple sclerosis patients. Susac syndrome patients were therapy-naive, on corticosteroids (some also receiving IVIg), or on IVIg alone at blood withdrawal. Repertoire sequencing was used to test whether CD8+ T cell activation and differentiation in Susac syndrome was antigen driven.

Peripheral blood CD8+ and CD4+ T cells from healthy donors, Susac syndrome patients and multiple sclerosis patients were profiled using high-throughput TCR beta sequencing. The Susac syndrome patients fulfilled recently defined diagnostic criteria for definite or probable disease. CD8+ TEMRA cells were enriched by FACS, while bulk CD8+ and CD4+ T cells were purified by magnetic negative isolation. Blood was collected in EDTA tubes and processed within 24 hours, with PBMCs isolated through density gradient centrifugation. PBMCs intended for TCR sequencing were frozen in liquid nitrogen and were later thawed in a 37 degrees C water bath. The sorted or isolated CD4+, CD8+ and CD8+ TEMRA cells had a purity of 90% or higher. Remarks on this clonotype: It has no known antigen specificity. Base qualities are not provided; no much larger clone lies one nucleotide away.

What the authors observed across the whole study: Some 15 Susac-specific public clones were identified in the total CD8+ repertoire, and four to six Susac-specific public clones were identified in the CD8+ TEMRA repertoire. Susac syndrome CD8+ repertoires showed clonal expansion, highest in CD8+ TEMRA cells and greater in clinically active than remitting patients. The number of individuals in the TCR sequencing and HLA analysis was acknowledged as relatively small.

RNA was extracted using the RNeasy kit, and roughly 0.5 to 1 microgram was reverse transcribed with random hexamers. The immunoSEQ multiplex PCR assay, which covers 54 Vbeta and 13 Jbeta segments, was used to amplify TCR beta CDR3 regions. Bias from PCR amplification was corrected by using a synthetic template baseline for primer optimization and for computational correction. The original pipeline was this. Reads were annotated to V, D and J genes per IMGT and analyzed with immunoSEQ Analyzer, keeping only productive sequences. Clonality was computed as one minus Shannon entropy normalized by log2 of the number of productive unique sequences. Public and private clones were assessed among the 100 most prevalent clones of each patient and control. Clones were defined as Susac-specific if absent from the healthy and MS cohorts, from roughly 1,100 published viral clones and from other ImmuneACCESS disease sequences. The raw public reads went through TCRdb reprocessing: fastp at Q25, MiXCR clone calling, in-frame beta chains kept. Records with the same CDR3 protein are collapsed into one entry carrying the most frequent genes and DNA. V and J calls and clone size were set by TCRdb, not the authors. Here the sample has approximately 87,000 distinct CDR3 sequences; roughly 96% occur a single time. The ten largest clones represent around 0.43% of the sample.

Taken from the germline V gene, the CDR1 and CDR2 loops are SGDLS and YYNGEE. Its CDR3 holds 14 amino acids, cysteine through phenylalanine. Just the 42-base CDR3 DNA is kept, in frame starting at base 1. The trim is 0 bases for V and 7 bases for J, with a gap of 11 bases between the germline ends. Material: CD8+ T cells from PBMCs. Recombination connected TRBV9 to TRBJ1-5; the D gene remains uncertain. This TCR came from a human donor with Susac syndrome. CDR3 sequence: CASSVGGGMQPQHF. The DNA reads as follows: TGTGCCAGCAGCGTAGGGGGAGGGATGCAGCCCCAGCATTTT.